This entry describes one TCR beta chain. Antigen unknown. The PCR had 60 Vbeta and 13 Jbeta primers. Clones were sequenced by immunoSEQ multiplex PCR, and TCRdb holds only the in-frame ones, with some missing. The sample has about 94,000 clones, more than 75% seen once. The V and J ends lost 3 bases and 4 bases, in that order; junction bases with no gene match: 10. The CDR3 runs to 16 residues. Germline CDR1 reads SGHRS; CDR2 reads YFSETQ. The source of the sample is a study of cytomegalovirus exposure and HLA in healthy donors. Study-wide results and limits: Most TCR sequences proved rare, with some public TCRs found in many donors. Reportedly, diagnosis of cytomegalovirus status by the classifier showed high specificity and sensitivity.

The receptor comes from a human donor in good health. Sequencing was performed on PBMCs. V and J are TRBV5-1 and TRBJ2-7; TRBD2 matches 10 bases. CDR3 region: CASSSVASGSIYEQYF. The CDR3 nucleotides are TGCGCCAGCAGCTCGGTGGCTAGCGGGAGTATTTACGAGCAGTACTTC.